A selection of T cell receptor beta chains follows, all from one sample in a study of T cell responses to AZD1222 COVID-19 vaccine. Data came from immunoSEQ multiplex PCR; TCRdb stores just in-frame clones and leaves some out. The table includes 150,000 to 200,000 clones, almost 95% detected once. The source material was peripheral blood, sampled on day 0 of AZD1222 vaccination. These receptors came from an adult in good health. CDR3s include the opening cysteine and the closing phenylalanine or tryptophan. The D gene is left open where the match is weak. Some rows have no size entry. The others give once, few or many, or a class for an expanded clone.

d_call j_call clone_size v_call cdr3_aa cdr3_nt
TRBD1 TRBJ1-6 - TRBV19 CASSNQGAERSPLHF TGTGCCAGTAGTAACCAGGGGGCCGAGAGATCACCCCTCCACTTT
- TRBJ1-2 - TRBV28 CASRVQSSSYGYTF TGTGCCAGCAGAGTGCAGTCCTCGAGCTATGGCTACACCTTC
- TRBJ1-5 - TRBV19 CASSGGNVGFGNQPQHF TGTGCCAGTAGTGGAGGAAATGTGGGCTTTGGCAATCAGCCCCAGCATTTT
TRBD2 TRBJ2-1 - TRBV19 CASTLSGARSYNEQFF TGTGCCAGTACCCTTAGCGGGGCCCGATCCTACAATGAGCAGTTCTTC
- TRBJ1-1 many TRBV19 CASSMQEFNTEAFF TGTGCCAGTAGTATGCAAGAGTTCAACACTGAAGCTTTCTTT
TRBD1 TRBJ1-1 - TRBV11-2 CASSRQGPNTEAFF TGTGCCAGCAGCCGACAGGGCCCGAACACTGAAGCTTTCTTT
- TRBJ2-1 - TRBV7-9 CASSFSGLNDNEQFF TGTGCCAGCAGCTTTTCCGGACTAAACGACAATGAGCAGTTCTTC
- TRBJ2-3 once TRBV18 CASSQYRNTQYF TGTGCCAGCTCCCAATACAGGAATACGCAGTATTTT
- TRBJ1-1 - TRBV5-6 CASSLGSITEAFF TGTGCCAGCAGCTTGGGCAGCATCACTGAAGCTTTCTTT
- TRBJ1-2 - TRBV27 CASSHFREDGYTF TGTGCCAGCAGTCACTTCAGGGAAGATGGCTACACCTTC
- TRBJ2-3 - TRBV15 CATSRASPFRGRRTDTQYF TGTGCCACCAGCAGAGCATCCCCCTTCCGGGGGCGACGCACAGATACGCAGTATTTT
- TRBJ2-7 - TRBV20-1 CSAYRQNEQYF TGCAGTGCTTACCGGCAAAACGAGCAGTACTTC
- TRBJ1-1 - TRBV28 CASRYGGWAEAFF TGTGCCAGCAGGTACGGGGGTTGGGCTGAAGCTTTCTTT
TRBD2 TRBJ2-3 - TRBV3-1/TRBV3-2 CASSHGLAGDADTQYF TGTGCCAGCAGCCACGGACTAGCGGGAGATGCAGATACGCAGTATTTT
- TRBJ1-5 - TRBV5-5 CASSLLAKYSNQPQHF TGTGCCAGCAGCTTGTTAGCCAAATATAGCAATCAGCCCCAGCATTTT
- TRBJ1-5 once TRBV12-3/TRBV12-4 CASSLMDQPQHF TGTGCCAGCAGTTTAATGGATCAGCCCCAGCATTTT
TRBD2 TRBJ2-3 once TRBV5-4 CASSLVRLAHTDTQYF TGTGCCAGCAGCTTGGTGCGACTAGCTCACACAGATACGCAGTATTTT
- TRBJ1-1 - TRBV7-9 CASSNQAGRGYDGNTEAFF TGTGCCAGCAGCAACCAGGCGGGTAGGGGATATGATGGGAACACTGAAGCTTTCTTT
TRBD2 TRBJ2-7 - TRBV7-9 CASSFGLAVQYEQYF TGTGCCAGCAGCTTCGGGCTAGCGGTTCAATACGAGCAGTACTTC
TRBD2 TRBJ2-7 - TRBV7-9 CASSLPKEAGREIEQYF TGTGCCAGCAGCTTACCTAAAGAAGCGGGGCGAGAGATCGAGCAGTACTTC
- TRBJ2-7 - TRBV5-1 CASSQDNEQYF TGCGCCAGCAGCCAAGACAACGAGCAGTACTTC
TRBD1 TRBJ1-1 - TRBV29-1 CSVVGGDTEAFF TGCAGCGTTGTAGGGGGCGACACTGAAGCTTTCTTT
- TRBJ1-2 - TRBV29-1 CSAEDSRLGYGYTF TGCAGCGCGGAGGACTCCCGTTTAGGCTATGGCTACACCTTC
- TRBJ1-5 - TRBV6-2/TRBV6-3 CASSYSGARNQPQHF TGTGCCAGCAGTTATTCGGGGGCCCGCAATCAGCCCCAGCATTTT
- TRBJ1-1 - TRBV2 CASSPPKMNTEAFF TGTGCCAGCAGCCCTCCCAAAATGAACACTGAAGCTTTCTTT
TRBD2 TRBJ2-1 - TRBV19 CASSIIGASGRNEQFF TGTGCCAGTAGTATCATTGGGGCTAGCGGGAGGAATGAGCAGTTCTTC
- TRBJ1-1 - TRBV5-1 CASRWTENTEAFF TGCGCCAGCAGATGGACGGAGAACACTGAAGCTTTCTTT
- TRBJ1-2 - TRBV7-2 CASRSGPREGGYTF TGTGCCAGCAGGTCAGGGCCAAGGGAAGGCGGCTACACCTTC
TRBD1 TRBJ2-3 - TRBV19 CASSIEGAPPDTQYF TGTGCCAGTAGTATCGAGGGGGCGCCCCCAGATACGCAGTATTTT
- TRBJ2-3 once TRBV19 CASTRTSQGDTQYF TGTGCCAGCACGAGGACATCTCAAGGGGATACGCAGTATTTT
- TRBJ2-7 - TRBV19 CASSTEGPAYEQYF TGTGCCAGTAGTACAGAGGGGCCGGCCTACGAGCAGTACTTC
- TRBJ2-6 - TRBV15 CATSNGTVSGANVLTF TGTGCCACCAGCAATGGCACAGTCTCTGGGGCCAACGTCCTGACTTTC
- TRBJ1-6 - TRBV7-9 CASSSDWVAPLHF TGTGCCAGCAGCTCAGATTGGGTGGCACCCCTCCACTTT
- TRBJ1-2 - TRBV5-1 CASSLVGQGGGYTF TGCGCCAGCAGCTTGGTAGGGCAGGGTGGAGGCTACACCTTC
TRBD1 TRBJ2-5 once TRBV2 CASSGGQIGETQYF TGTGCCAGCAGTGGGGGACAGATAGGAGAGACCCAGTACTTC
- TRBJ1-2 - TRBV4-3 CASSQLPGQFNYGYTF TGCGCCAGCAGCCAATTGCCCGGGCAGTTTAACTATGGCTACACCTTC
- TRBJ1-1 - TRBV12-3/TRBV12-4 CASRAQVPQAAFF TGTGCCAGCAGGGCCCAGGTCCCCCAAGCGGCTTTCTTT
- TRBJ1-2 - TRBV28 CASTVAGLAYGYTF TGTGCCAGCACCGTCGCAGGGCTTGCCTATGGCTACACCTTC
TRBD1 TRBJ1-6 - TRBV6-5 CASNRGVSYNSPLHF TGTGCCAGCAACAGGGGTGTCTCCTATAATTCACCCCTCCACTTT
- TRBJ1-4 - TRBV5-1 CASSWGDRTTNEKLFF TGCGCCAGCAGCTGGGGCGACCGAACAACTAATGAAAAACTGTTTTTT
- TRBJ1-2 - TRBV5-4 CASRYTGTKSYGYTF TGTGCCAGCAGATATACAGGGACAAAAAGCTATGGCTACACCTTC
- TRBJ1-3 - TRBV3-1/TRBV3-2 CASSQGWGSGNTIYF TGTGCCAGCAGCCAAGGATGGGGCTCTGGAAACACCATATATTTT
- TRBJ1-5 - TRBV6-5 CASSSNEWGQPQHF TGTGCCAGCAGTTCGAACGAGTGGGGTCAGCCCCAGCATTTT
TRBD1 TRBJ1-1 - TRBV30 CAWTMTGGAAFF TGTGCCTGGACCATGACAGGGGGCGCAGCTTTCTTT
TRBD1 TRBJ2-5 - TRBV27 CASSSGTGGVETQYF TGTGCCAGCAGTTCAGGGACAGGGGGCGTCGAGACCCAGTACTTC
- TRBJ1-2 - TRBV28 CASSLVRANYGYTF TGTGCCAGCAGTTTAGTGAGGGCGAACTATGGCTACACCTTC
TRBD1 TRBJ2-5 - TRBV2 CASSGPGQGVFETQYF TGTGCCAGCAGTGGCCCGGGACAGGGAGTATTCGAGACCCAGTACTTC
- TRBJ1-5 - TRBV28 CASRGVLNQPQHF TGTGCCAGCAGAGGGGTTCTCAATCAGCCCCAGCATTTT
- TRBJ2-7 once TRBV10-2 CASSAKGIPPYEQYF TGCGCCAGCAGTGCCAAAGGGATCCCCCCCTACGAGCAGTACTTC
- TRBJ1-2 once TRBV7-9 CASSAGQNYGYTF TGTGCCAGCAGCGCAGGACAGAACTATGGCTACACCTTC
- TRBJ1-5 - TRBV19 CASSMDGSFNQPQHF TGTGCCAGTAGTATGGACGGTTCTTTCAATCAGCCCCAGCATTTT
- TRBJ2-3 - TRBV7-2 CASSFYSTGPANTQYF TGTGCCAGCAGCTTTTATTCGACAGGCCCCGCAAATACGCAGTATTTT
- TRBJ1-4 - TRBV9 CASSSSKGEKLFF TGTGCCAGCAGCTCTTCGAAGGGTGAAAAACTGTTTTTT